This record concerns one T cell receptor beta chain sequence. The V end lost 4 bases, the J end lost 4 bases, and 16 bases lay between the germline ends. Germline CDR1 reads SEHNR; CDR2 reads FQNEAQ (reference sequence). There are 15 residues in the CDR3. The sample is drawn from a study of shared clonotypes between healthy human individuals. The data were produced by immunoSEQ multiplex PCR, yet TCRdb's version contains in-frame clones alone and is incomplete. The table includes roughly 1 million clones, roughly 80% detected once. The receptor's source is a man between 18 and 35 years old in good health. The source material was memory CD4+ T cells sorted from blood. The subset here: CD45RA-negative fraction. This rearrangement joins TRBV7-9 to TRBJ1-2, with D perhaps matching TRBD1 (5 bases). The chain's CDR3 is CASSSAGDRSYGYTF. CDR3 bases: TGTGCCAGCAGCTCGGCGGGGGATCGTAGCTATGGCTACACCTTC.